Listed below are T cell receptor beta chains from one sample, sequenced in a study of blood T cells in healthy people across ages. Using its own MiXCR run on the 5' RACE reads, TCRdb lists one record per CDR3 protein. The top ten hold 18% of the sample, which has 500,000 to 600,000 distinct CDR3 sequences, 27% seen once. Specimen: blood. These receptors were collected from a woman in her 70s in good health. Each CDR3 is given with its conserved first and last residue. Fields, in order: CDR3 DNA, CDR3 protein, clone size, J gene, D gene, V gene. The D gene is left open where the match is weak. Rows may omit the clone size; those that give it use once, few, many or a size class.

CDR3 DNA: TGTGCCAGCAGTTATGGCCAGGGTAGGGCAGATACGCAGTATTTT
CDR3 protein: CASSYGQGRADTQYF
clone size: NA
J gene: TRBJ2-3
D gene: NA
V gene: TRBV6-5

CDR3 DNA: TGTGCCAGCAGCCCCCGTGGGGGCTTGGGAACTGAAGCTTTCTTT
CDR3 protein: CASSPRGGLGTEAFF
clone size: few
J gene: TRBJ1-1
D gene: NA
V gene: TRBV12-3/TRBV12-4

CDR3 DNA: TGTGCCAGCAGTGTTTGGGCGGCAACTAATGAAAAACTGTTTTTT
CDR3 protein: CASSVWAATNEKLFF
clone size: few
J gene: TRBJ1-4
D gene: NA
V gene: TRBV27

CDR3 DNA: TGTGCCAGCAGCGTCTACAGGGGTGTAATCTATGGCTACACCTTC
CDR3 protein: CASSVYRGVIYGYTF
clone size: few
J gene: TRBJ1-2
D gene: TRBD1
V gene: TRBV11-2

CDR3 DNA: TGTGCCAGCAGCCAAGCGCGCCGACCGGAGACCCAGTACTTC
CDR3 protein: CASSQARRPETQYF
clone size: few
J gene: TRBJ2-5
D gene: NA
V gene: TRBV14

CDR3 DNA: TGTGCCAGCAGCTTAGCGGTGGCCAACATTCAGTACTTC
CDR3 protein: CASSLAVANIQYF
clone size: NA
J gene: TRBJ2-4
D gene: NA
V gene: TRBV7-9

CDR3 DNA: TGCGCCAGCAGCCAAGTCGCCGGGGGAGAGACCCAGTACTTC
CDR3 protein: CASSQVAGGETQYF
clone size: NA
J gene: TRBJ2-5
D gene: NA
V gene: TRBV4-3

CDR3 DNA: TGTGCCAGCAGTTCCGTTGGCCGCAGGCACAATGAGCAGTTCTTC
CDR3 protein: CASSSVGRRHNEQFF
clone size: NA
J gene: TRBJ2-1
D gene: NA
V gene: TRBV27

CDR3 DNA: TGTGCCAGCAGTGAGTCGGACACTGGCATTCAGTACTTC
CDR3 protein: CASSESDTGIQYF
clone size: NA
J gene: TRBJ2-4
D gene: NA
V gene: TRBV28

CDR3 DNA: TGCAGTGCTAGAGATCTGGGACGCTATGAGACTAATGAAAAACTGTTTTTT
CDR3 protein: CSARDLGRYETNEKLFF
clone size: few
J gene: TRBJ1-4
D gene: NA
V gene: TRBV20-1

CDR3 DNA: TGTGCCAGCAGCTTTGAAACCCAGCCCCAGCATTTT
CDR3 protein: CASSFETQPQHF
clone size: NA
J gene: TRBJ1-5
D gene: NA
V gene: TRBV7-9

CDR3 DNA: TGTGCCAGCAGCGTAGGACAGGCCCGCTCCTATAATTCACCCCTCCACTTT
CDR3 protein: CASSVGQARSYNSPLHF
clone size: few
J gene: TRBJ1-6
D gene: NA
V gene: TRBV9

CDR3 DNA: TGCAGTGCTAGCCTTTTAGGCCCTCTGACCCAGTACTTC
CDR3 protein: CSASLLGPLTQYF
clone size: NA
J gene: TRBJ2-5
D gene: NA
V gene: TRBV20-1

CDR3 DNA: TGCGCCAGCAGCCACCCGGGACGGAGGAACACTGAAGCTTTCTTT
CDR3 protein: CASSHPGRRNTEAFF
clone size: few
J gene: TRBJ1-1
D gene: NA
V gene: TRBV4-1

CDR3 DNA: TGTGCCAGCAGCGCGCCGGGCCTCCTAGGGGAGCTGTTTTTT
CDR3 protein: CASSAPGLLGELFF
clone size: NA
J gene: TRBJ2-2
D gene: NA
V gene: TRBV9

CDR3 DNA: TGTGCCAGCAGCTTTTGGGGCACTTTGAATCAGCCCCAGCATTTT
CDR3 protein: CASSFWGTLNQPQHF
clone size: NA
J gene: TRBJ1-5
D gene: NA
V gene: TRBV5-6

CDR3 DNA: TGCGCCAGCAGCCCTCGACAGGGTCCAGATACGCAGTATTTT
CDR3 protein: CASSPRQGPDTQYF
clone size: few
J gene: TRBJ2-3
D gene: TRBD1
V gene: TRBV5-1

CDR3 DNA: TGCAGCGCCTGGAGCCCAGGATTCTCTGGAAACACCATATATTTT
CDR3 protein: CSAWSPGFSGNTIYF
clone size: few
J gene: TRBJ1-3
D gene: NA
V gene: TRBV29-1

CDR3 DNA: TGCAGTGCGACAGGGGGCGGGACCTACGAGCAGTACTTC
CDR3 protein: CSATGGGTYEQYF
clone size: NA
J gene: TRBJ2-7
D gene: TRBD1
V gene: TRBV20-1

CDR3 DNA: TGCAGTGCTAGCCCCTTGCGTCTCCAGGAATACGAGCAGTACTTC
CDR3 protein: CSASPLRLQEYEQYF
clone size: NA
J gene: TRBJ2-7
D gene: NA
V gene: TRBV20-1

CDR3 DNA: TGTGCCGGCAGCGTAGAAGGGGGAGAACAAGAGACCCAGTACTTC
CDR3 protein: CAGSVEGGEQETQYF
clone size: few
J gene: TRBJ2-5
D gene: NA
V gene: TRBV9

CDR3 DNA: TGTGCCAGCAGTCGGGACAGTGGGAATTCACCCCTCCACTTT
CDR3 protein: CASSRDSGNSPLHF
clone size: NA
J gene: TRBJ1-6
D gene: TRBD1
V gene: TRBV6-6

CDR3 DNA: TGTGCCAGCAGTTCGGCCCCCTTTGGACCTAGATTC
CDR3 protein: CASSSAPFGPRF
clone size: few
J gene: TRBJ1-2
D gene: NA
V gene: TRBV12-3/TRBV12-4

CDR3 DNA: TGCGCCAGCATGGCTGCCAGCGGGAGCCCCAGCAATGAGCAGTTCTTC
CDR3 protein: CASMAASGSPSNEQFF
clone size: NA
J gene: TRBJ2-1
D gene: TRBD2
V gene: TRBV5-1

CDR3 DNA: TGTGCCAACCTAGGCGGGCAGCAGTTCTTC
CDR3 protein: CANLGGQQFF
clone size: NA
J gene: TRBJ2-1
D gene: NA
V gene: TRBV10-3

CDR3 DNA: TGTGCCACCAGTCCAGGAGGTGACTATGGCTACACCTTC
CDR3 protein: CATSPGGDYGYTF
clone size: NA
J gene: TRBJ1-2
D gene: NA
V gene: TRBV24-1

CDR3 DNA: TGTGCCAGCAGCTCTAGCGGGGGGGATACGCAGTATTTT
CDR3 protein: CASSSSGGDTQYF
clone size: NA
J gene: TRBJ2-3
D gene: TRBD2
V gene: TRBV7-9

CDR3 DNA: TGTGCCAGCACAGGTCGGGAGTTGGTCGAGCAGTACTTC
CDR3 protein: CASTGRELVEQYF
clone size: NA
J gene: TRBJ2-7
D gene: NA
V gene: TRBV6-6

CDR3 DNA: TGTGCTAGTGGTTATGGACAGACTAGCGCAGATACGCAGTATTTT
CDR3 protein: CASGYGQTSADTQYF
clone size: once
J gene: TRBJ2-3
D gene: TRBD2
V gene: TRBV12-5

CDR3 DNA: TGTGCCACCAGCAGAGTAGGGGGGGGCGGAGTTGCTTTCTTT
CDR3 protein: CATSRVGGGGVAFF
clone size: NA
J gene: TRBJ1-1
D gene: NA
V gene: TRBV15

CDR3 DNA: TGTGCCAGCAGTTTGCTCCGGGACAGGGCCTATGGCTACACCTTC
CDR3 protein: CASSLLRDRAYGYTF
clone size: NA
J gene: TRBJ1-2
D gene: TRBD1
V gene: TRBV12-3/TRBV12-4

CDR3 DNA: TGCAGTGCTGGTGCCCGAGCAGGGACCAATGGCTACACCTTC
CDR3 protein: CSAGARAGTNGYTF
clone size: few
J gene: TRBJ1-2
D gene: NA
V gene: TRBV20-1

CDR3 DNA: TGCAGTGCCCAGACCGGGGGCAATGAAAAACTGTTTTTT
CDR3 protein: CSAQTGGNEKLFF
clone size: NA
J gene: TRBJ1-4
D gene: NA
V gene: TRBV20-1

CDR3 DNA: TGCAGTGCTAGAGGAGAGGGACAGGGGAACACTGAAGCTTTCTTT
CDR3 protein: CSARGEGQGNTEAFF
clone size: NA
J gene: TRBJ1-1
D gene: TRBD1
V gene: TRBV20-1

CDR3 DNA: TGTGCCACCAGTGATATAGGCAGCTACGAGCAGTACTTC
CDR3 protein: CATSDIGSYEQYF
clone size: few
J gene: TRBJ2-7
D gene: NA
V gene: TRBV24-1

CDR3 DNA: TGCGCCAGCACAAACTACAATGAGCAGTTCTTC
CDR3 protein: CASTNYNEQFF
clone size: many
J gene: TRBJ2-1
D gene: NA
V gene: TRBV2

CDR3 DNA: TGTGCCAGCAGCTTTAACAGGAGGGAGACCCAGTACTTC
CDR3 protein: CASSFNRRETQYF
clone size: many
J gene: TRBJ2-5
D gene: NA
V gene: TRBV7-2

CDR3 DNA: TGCGCCAGCAGCTTGCGGCAGGGCGAGGATGGCTACACCTTC
CDR3 protein: CASSLRQGEDGYTF
clone size: NA
J gene: TRBJ1-2
D gene: NA
V gene: TRBV5-1

CDR3 DNA: TGCGCCAGCAGCACGGACAGGGTTTCGGTGTTTGGTGGCTACACCTTC
CDR3 protein: CASSTDRVSVFGGYTF
clone size: NA
J gene: TRBJ1-2
D gene: TRBD1
V gene: TRBV5-1

CDR3 DNA: TGTGCCAGCAGCCGGACGACAAATAACTATGGCTACACCTTC
CDR3 protein: CASSRTTNNYGYTF
clone size: NA
J gene: TRBJ1-2
D gene: NA
V gene: TRBV7-8

CDR3 DNA: TGTGCCAGCAGCTCAAGGGGGGGACTAGCGGGGGGGACCTCCTACAATGAGCAGTTCTTC
CDR3 protein: CASSSRGGLAGGTSYNEQFF
clone size: few
J gene: TRBJ2-1
D gene: TRBD2
V gene: TRBV12-3/TRBV12-4

CDR3 DNA: TGTGCCAGCAGCTTAGAACTACTTTTAGGCTACACCTTC
CDR3 protein: CASSLELLLGYTF
clone size: NA
J gene: TRBJ1-2
D gene: NA
V gene: TRBV7-6

CDR3 DNA: TGTGCCGGCAGTGCCGAATTTCTGAACACTGAAGCTTTCTTT
CDR3 protein: CAGSAEFLNTEAFF
clone size: NA
J gene: TRBJ1-1
D gene: NA
V gene: TRBV7-9

CDR3 DNA: TGTGCCAGCAGCCAAGATCTGGCGGGGGCAAACAATGAGCAGTTCTTC
CDR3 protein: CASSQDLAGANNEQFF
clone size: NA
J gene: TRBJ2-1
D gene: NA
V gene: TRBV3-1

CDR3 DNA: TGCGCCAGCAGCTTGGAGGTCCAGACCTATGGCTACACCTTC
CDR3 protein: CASSLEVQTYGYTF
clone size: NA
J gene: TRBJ1-2
D gene: NA
V gene: TRBV5-1

CDR3 DNA: TGTGCCATCAGTACAGGGGGCGCGTCCTACGAGCAGTACTTC
CDR3 protein: CAISTGGASYEQYF
clone size: few
J gene: TRBJ2-7
D gene: TRBD1
V gene: TRBV10-3

CDR3 DNA: TGCAGTGCTAGCCTGACTAGCGGGAGGGAGACCCAGTACTTC
CDR3 protein: CSASLTSGRETQYF
clone size: few
J gene: TRBJ2-5
D gene: TRBD2
V gene: TRBV20-1

CDR3 DNA: TGTGCCAGCAGAAGAACCAGCGGCAAGACCCAGTACTTC
CDR3 protein: CASRRTSGKTQYF
clone size: NA
J gene: TRBJ2-5
D gene: NA
V gene: TRBV12-3/TRBV12-4

CDR3 DNA: TGTGCCAGCAGCCTACACCCCAGCACAGATACGCAGTATTTT
CDR3 protein: CASSLHPSTDTQYF
clone size: NA
J gene: TRBJ2-3
D gene: NA
V gene: TRBV7-8

CDR3 DNA: TGTGCCAGCAGTTACGCCCGGAGCGGAGGGTCTGAAGCTTTCTTT
CDR3 protein: CASSYARSGGSEAFF
clone size: few
J gene: TRBJ1-1
D gene: NA
V gene: TRBV6-5

CDR3 DNA: TGTGCCAGCAGCGTAGACCTAAAAGGGGGCTACACCTTC
CDR3 protein: CASSVDLKGGYTF
clone size: few
J gene: TRBJ1-2
D gene: NA
V gene: TRBV9

CDR3 DNA: TGTGCCAGCAGCCCCCAACCGGAAGCAGCTAATGAAAAACTGTTTTTT
CDR3 protein: CASSPQPEAANEKLFF
clone size: NA
J gene: TRBJ1-4
D gene: NA
V gene: TRBV6-2/TRBV6-3

CDR3 DNA: TGCGCCAGCAGCTTGGGTCCAGCCTCTGGAAACACCATATATTTT
CDR3 protein: CASSLGPASGNTIYF
clone size: few
J gene: TRBJ1-3
D gene: NA
V gene: TRBV5-1

CDR3 DNA: TGTGCCATCAGTGAGTCTGGACGGCTATATGGCTACACCTTC
CDR3 protein: CAISESGRLYGYTF
clone size: NA
J gene: TRBJ1-2
D gene: NA
V gene: TRBV10-3

CDR3 DNA: TGCAGTGCTAGCCCACTAGCGGGGGGCCTTTACAGCTCCTACAATGAGCAGTTCTTC
CDR3 protein: CSASPLAGGLYSSYNEQFF
clone size: NA
J gene: TRBJ2-1
D gene: TRBD2
V gene: TRBV20-1

CDR3 DNA: TGCGCCAGCAGCCAAGAGGCCGTAAAGGGAACTGTGGAGCTGTTTTTT
CDR3 protein: CASSQEAVKGTVELFF
clone size: NA
J gene: TRBJ2-2
D gene: NA
V gene: TRBV4-3

CDR3 DNA: TGTGCCAGCAGTGACGGCCCCGTTCGGCCCCAGCATTTT
CDR3 protein: CASSDGPVRPQHF
clone size: few
J gene: TRBJ1-5
D gene: NA
V gene: TRBV6-1

CDR3 DNA: TGTGCCAGCAGTTGGAATCAGGCCTACGAGCAGTACTTC
CDR3 protein: CASSWNQAYEQYF
clone size: few
J gene: TRBJ2-7
D gene: NA
V gene: TRBV7-8

CDR3 DNA: TGTGCCAGCAGCGAGGGACGGACAGGGCACCAGCATTTT
CDR3 protein: CASSEGRTGHQHF
clone size: few
J gene: TRBJ1-5
D gene: TRBD1
V gene: TRBV9